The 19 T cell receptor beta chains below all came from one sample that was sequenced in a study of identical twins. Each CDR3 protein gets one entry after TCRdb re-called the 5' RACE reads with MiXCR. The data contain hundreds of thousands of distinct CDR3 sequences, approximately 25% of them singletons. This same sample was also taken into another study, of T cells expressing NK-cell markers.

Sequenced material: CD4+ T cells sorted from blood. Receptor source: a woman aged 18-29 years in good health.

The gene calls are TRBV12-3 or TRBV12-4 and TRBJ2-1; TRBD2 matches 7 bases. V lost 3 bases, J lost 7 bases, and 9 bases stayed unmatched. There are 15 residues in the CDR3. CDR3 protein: CASSLREGLENEQFF. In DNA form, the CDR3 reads TGTGCCAGCAGTTTGAGGGAGGGCCTGGAAAATGAGCAGTTCTTC.

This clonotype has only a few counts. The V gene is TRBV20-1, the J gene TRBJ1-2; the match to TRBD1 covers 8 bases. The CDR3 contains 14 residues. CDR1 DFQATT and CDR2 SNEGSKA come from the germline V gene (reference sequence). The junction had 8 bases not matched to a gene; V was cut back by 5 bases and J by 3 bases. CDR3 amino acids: CSAHKGGQDYGYTF. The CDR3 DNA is TGCAGTGCTCACAAGGGGGGACAGGACTATGGCTACACCTTC.

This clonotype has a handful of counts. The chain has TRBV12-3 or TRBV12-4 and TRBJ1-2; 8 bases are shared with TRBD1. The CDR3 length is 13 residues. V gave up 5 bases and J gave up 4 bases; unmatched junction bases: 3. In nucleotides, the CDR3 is TGTGCCAGCAGTCGGGACAGGCGCTATGGCTACACCTTC. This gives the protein CASSRDRRYGYTF.

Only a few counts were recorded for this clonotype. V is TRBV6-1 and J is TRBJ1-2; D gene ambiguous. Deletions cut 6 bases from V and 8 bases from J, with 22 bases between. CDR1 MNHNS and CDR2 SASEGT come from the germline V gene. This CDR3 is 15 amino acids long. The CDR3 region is CASRPFDGLTGGYTF. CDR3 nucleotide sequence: TGTGCCAGCAGACCTTTCGACGGATTAACCGGGGGCTACACCTTC.

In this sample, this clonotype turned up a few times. The CDR3 reads CASSLAVGEGTGELFF. The CDR3 bases are TGCGCCAGCAGCTTGGCCGTTGGCGAGGGGACCGGGGAGCTGTTTTTT. This chain links TRBV5-1 with TRBJ2-2, with D perhaps being TRBD1 or TRBD2 (5 bases each). Trimming stripped 0 bases from V and 5 bases from J, with 14 bases between. Germline V gene lookup returns CDR1 SGHRS and CDR2 YFSETQ. The CDR3 runs to 16 residues.

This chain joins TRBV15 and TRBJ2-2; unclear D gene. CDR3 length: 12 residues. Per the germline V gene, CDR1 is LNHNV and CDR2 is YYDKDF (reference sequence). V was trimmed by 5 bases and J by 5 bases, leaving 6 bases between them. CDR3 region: CATSRGTGELFF. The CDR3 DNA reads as TGTGCCACCAGCCGAGGAACCGGGGAGCTGTTTTTT.

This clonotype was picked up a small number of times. CDR3 sequence reads: CASSTGTGKQYF. CDR3 in DNA: TGTGCCAGCAGCACCGGGACGGGAAAGCAGTACTTC. J is TRBJ2-7 and V is TRBV5-5, with D possibly called TRBD1 or TRBD2 (5 bases each). CDR1 is SGHKS and CDR2 is YYEKEE in the germline V gene (reference sequence). CDR3 length: 12 residues. V was pared by 4 bases and J by 8 bases, with 13 bases between.

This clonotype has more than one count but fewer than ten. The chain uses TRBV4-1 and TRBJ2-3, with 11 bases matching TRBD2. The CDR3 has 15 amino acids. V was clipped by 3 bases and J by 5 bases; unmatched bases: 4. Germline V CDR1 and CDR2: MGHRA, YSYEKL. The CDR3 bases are TGCGCCAGCAGCCACCAACTAGCGGGGGAAGATACGCAGTATTTT. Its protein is CASSHQLAGEDTQYF.

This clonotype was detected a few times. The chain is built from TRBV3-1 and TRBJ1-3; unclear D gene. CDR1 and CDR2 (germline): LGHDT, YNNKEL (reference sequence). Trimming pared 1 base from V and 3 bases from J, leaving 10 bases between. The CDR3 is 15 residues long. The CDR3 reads CASSQGTRGGNTIYF. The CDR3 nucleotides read TGTGCCAGCAGCCAAGGGACCCGCGGTGGAAACACCATATATTTT.

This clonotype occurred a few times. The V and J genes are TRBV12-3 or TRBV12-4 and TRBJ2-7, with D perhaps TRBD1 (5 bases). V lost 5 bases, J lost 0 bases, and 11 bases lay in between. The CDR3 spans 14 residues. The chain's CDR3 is CASSQDTVSYEQYF. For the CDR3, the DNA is TGTGCCAGCAGTCAGGACACAGTCTCCTACGAGCAGTACTTC.

The CDR3 DNA reads TGTGCCACCAGTGATAACGGGAGGGGATACAATGAGCAGTTCTTC. The encoded protein is CATSDNGRGYNEQFF. The chain combines TRBV24-1 with TRBJ2-1; 8 bases agree with TRBD2. Germline V gives CDR1 KGHDR, CDR2 SFDVKD. V trimming: 3 bases; J trimming: 4 bases; junction bases outside the gene matches: 4. The CDR3 sequence is 15 residues long.

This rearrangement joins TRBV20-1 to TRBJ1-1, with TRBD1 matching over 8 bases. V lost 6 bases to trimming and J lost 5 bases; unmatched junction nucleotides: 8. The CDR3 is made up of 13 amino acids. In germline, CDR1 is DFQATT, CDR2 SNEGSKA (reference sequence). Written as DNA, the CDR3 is TGCAGTGCCGGCAGGGGGCTTGGAACTGAAGCTTTCTTT. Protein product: CSAGRGLGTEAFF.

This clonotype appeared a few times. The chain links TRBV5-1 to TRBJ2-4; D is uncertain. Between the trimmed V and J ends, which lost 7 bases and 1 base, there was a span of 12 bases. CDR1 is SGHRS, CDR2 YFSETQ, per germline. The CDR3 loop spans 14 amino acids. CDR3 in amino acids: CASALLDAKNIQYF. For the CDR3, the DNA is TGCGCCAGCGCCCTTTTGGACGCCAAAAACATTCAGTACTTC.

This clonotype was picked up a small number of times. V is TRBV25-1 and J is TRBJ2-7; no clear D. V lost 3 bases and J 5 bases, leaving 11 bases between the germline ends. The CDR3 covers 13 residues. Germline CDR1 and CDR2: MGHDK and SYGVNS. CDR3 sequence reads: CASSDLVNHEQYF. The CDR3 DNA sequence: TGTGCCAGCAGTGACCTGGTGAACCACGAGCAGTACTTC.

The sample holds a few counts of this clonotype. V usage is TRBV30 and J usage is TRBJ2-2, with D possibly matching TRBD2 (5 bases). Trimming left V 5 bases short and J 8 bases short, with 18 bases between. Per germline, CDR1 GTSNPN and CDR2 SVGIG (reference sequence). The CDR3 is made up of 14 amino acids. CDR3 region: CAWPSPTGSGELFF. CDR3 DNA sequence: TGTGCCTGGCCTTCCCCTACGGGATCGGGGGAGCTGTTTTTT. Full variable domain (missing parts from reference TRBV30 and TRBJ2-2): SQTIHQWPATLVQPVGSPLSLECTVEGTSNPNLYWYRQAAGRGLQLLFYSVGIGQISSEVPQNLSASRPQDRQFILSSKKLLLSDSGFYLCAWPSPTGSGELFFGEGSRLTVL.

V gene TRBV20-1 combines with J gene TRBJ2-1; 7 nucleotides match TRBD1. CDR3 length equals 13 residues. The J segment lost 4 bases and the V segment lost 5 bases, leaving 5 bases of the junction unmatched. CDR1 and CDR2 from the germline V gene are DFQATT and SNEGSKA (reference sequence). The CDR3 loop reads CSASRTGYNEQFF. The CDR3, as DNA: TGCAGTGCTTCAAGGACAGGTTACAATGAGCAGTTCTTC.

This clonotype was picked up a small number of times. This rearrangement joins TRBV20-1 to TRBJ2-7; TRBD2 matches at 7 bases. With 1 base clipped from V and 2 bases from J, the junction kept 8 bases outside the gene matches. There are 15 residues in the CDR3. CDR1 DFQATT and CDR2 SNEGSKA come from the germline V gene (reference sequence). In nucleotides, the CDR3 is TGCAGTGCTAGAGTTTTTAGCGGGTCGACCTACGAGCAGTACTTC. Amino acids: CSARVFSGSTYEQYF.

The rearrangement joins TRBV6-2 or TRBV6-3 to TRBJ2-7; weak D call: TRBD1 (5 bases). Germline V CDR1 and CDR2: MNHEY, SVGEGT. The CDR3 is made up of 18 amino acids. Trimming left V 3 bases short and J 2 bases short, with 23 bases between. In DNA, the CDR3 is TGTGCCAGCAGTTATAGGTACGATGAAGACAGTTCACCCTACGAGCAGTACTTC. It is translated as CASSYRYDEDSSPYEQYF.

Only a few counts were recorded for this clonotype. CDR3 nucleotides: TGTGCCAGTAGTATTCGGCCTAGCGGAGACTACAATGAGCAGTTCTTC. Protein product: CASSIRPSGDYNEQFF. V usage is TRBV19 and J usage is TRBJ2-1; 7 bases fit TRBD2. After removal of 3 bases from V and 3 bases from J, the junction contained 8 bases not matched to a gene. The CDR3 is 16 residues long. Germline-derived CDR1 and CDR2 are LNHDA and SQIVND (reference sequence).